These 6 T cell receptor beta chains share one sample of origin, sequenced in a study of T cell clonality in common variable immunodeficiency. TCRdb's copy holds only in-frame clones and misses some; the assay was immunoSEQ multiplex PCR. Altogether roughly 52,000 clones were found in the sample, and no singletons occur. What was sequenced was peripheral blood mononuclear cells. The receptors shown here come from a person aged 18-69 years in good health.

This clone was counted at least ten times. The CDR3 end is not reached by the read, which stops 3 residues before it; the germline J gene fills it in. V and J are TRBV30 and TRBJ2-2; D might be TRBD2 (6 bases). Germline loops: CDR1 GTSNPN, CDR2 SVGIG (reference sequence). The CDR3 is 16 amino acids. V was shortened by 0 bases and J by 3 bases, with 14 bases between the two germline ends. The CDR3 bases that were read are TGTGCCTGGAGTGTACTCGGGGGAGTAGACACCGGGGAG. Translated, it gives CAWSVLGGVDTGE. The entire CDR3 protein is CAWSVLGGVDTGELFF.

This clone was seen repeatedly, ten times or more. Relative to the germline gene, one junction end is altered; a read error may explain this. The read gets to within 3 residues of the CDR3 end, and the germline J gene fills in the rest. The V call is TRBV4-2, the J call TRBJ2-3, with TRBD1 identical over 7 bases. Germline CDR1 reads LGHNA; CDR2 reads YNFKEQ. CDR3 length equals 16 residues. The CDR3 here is CASSQGPQGDTDTQYF. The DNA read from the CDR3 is TGCGCCAGCAGCCAAGGCCCCCAGGGGGACACAGATACG.

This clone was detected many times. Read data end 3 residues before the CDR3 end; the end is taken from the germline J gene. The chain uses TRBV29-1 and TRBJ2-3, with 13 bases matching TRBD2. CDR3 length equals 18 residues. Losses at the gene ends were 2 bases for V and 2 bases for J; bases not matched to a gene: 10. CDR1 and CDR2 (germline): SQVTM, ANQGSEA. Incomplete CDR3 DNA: TGCAGCGTTGAACCAACTATTGGGACTAGCGGGGACACAGATACG. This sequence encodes CSVEPTIGTSGDTDT. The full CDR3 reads CSVEPTIGTSGDTDTQYF.

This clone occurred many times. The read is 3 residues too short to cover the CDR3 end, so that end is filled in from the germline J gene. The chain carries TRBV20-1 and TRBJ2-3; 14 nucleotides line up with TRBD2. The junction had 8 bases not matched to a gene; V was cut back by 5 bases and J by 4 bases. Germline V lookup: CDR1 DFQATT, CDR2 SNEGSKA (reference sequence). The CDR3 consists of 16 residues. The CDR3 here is CSAGPGLAGVADTQYF. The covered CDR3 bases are TGCAGTGCTGGTCCGGGACTAGCGGGAGTTGCAGATACG.

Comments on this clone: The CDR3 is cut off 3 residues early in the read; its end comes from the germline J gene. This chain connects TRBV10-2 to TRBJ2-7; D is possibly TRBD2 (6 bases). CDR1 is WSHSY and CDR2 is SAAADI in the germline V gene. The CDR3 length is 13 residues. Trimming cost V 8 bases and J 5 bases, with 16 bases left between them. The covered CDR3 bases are TGCGCCAGCGGGGGGTTGACGGGGAACGAG. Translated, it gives CASGGLTGNE. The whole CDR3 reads CASGGLTGNEQYF.

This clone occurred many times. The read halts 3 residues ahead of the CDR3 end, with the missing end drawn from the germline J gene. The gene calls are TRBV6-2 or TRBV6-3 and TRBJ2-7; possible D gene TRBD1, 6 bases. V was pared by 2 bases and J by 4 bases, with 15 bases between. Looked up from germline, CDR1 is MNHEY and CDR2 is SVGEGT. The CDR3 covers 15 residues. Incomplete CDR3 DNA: TGTGCCAGCAGTTACCCGACCGGCAGGGGATACGAG. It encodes CASSYPTGRGYE. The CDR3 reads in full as CASSYPTGRGYEQYF.